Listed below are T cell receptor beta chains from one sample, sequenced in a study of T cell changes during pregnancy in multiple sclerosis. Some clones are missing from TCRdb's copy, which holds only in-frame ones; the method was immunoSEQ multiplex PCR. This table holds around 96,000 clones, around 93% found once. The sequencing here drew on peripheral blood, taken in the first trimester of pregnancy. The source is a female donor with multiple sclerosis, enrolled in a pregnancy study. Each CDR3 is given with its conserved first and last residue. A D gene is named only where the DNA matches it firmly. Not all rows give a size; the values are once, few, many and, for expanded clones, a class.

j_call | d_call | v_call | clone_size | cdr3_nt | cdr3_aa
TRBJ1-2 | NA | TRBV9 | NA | TGTGCCAGCAGCGTCGACGAGGGTGGGGGGAACGGCTACACCTTC | CASSVDEGGGNGYTF
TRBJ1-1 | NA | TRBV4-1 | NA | TGCGCCAGCAGCCAAGTATCGGGGGGCGCGGGCACTGAAGCTTTCTTT | CASSQVSGGAGTEAFF
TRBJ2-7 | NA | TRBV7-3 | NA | TGTGCCAGCAGCTTAGACGGGGGACCCCCCTACGAGCAGTACTTC | CASSLDGGPPYEQYF
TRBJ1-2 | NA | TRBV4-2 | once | TGTGCCAGCAGCCATCAGGATGACTATGGCTACACCTTC | CASSHQDDYGYTF
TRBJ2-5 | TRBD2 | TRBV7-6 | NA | TGTGCCAGCAGCCCCAGCGGGGGCGGCCAAGAGACCCAGTACTTC | CASSPSGGGQETQYF
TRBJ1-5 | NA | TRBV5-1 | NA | TGCGCCAGCAGCCAGGACAGTTATAGCAATCAGCCCCAGCATTTT | CASSQDSYSNQPQHF
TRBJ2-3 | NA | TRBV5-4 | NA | TGTGCCAGCAACAGAGCCGGACTCCACACAGATACGCAGTATTTT | CASNRAGLHTDTQYF
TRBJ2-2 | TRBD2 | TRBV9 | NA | TGTGCCAGCAGCGTAAGAACTAGCGGGTATTCGAACACCGGGGAGCTGTTTTTT | CASSVRTSGYSNTGELFF
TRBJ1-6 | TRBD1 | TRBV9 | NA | TGTGCCAGCAGCGTTAATCCGACAGGGACTTCACCCCTCCACTTT | CASSVNPTGTSPLHF
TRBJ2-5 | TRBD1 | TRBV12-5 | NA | TGTGCTAGTGGTGTTATCGGACAGGGGTGGGAGACCCAGTACTTC | CASGVIGQGWETQYF
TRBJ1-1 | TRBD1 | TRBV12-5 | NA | TGTGCTAGTGGTTTGGTACTTGGACAGGGAAGAGGCACTGAAGCTTTCTTT | CASGLVLGQGRGTEAFF
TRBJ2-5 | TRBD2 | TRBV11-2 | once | TGTGCCAGCAGCTTTACCGCGGGGGTAGGGACCCAGTACTTC | CASSFTAGVGTQYF
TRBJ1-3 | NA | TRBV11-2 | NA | TGTGCCAGCAGTACAGGCCGGACCATATATTTT | CASSTGRTIYF
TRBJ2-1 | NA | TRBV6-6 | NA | TGTGCCAGCAGTTACTCCGACAGGCCCAATGAGCAGTTCTTC | CASSYSDRPNEQFF
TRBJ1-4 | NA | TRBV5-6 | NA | TGTGCCAGCAGCTTGCGAGCCTCAGAAAAACTGTTTTTT | CASSLRASEKLFF
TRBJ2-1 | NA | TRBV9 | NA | TGTGCCAGCAGCGTAGGAGGTAACATAATCAATGAGCAGTTCTTC | CASSVGGNIINEQFF
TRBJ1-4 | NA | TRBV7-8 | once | TGTGCCAGCAGCTACGGGACTGCCGAAAAACTGTTTTTT | CASSYGTAEKLFF
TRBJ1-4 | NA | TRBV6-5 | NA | TGTGCCAGCAGTTATGGCGGGAGTTCGGATGAAAAACTGTTTTTT | CASSYGGSSDEKLFF
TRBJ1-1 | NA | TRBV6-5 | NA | TGTGCCAGCAGCCCCCCCGGAGTGAACACTGAAGCTTTCTTT | CASSPPGVNTEAFF
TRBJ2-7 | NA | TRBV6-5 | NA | TGTGCCAGCAGTTTGGAGGGATGGGAGCAGTACTTC | CASSLEGWEQYF
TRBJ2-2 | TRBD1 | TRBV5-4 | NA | TGTGCCAGCACGCGGGACAGGACAACCGGGGAGCTGTTTTTT | CASTRDRTTGELFF
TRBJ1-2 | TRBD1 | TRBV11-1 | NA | TGTGCCAGCAGCCCGAACCTGGACAGGGACTATGGCTACACCTTC | CASSPNLDRDYGYTF
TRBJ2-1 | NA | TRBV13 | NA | TGTGCCAGCAGCTTATTTACTGTCAATGAGCAGTTCTTC | CASSLFTVNEQFF